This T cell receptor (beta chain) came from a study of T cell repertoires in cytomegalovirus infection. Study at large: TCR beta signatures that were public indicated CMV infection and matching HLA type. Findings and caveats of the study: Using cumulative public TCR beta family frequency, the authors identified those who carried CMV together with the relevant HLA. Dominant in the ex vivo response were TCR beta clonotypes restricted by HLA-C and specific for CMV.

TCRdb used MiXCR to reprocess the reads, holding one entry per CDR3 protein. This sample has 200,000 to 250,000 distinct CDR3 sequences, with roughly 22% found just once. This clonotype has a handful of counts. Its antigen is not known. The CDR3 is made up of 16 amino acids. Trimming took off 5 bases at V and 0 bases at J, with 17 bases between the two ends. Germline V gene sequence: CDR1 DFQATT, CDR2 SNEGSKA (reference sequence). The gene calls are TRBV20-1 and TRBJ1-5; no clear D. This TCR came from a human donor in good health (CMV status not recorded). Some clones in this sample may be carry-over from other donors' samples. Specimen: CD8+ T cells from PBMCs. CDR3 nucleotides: TGCAGTGCTGAGGTACTCGATAGGGCTAGCAATCAGCCCCAGCATTTT. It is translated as CSAEVLDRASNQPQHF.